Below, 17 T cell receptor beta chains from the same sample are listed, as sequenced in a study of blood T cell repertoires in COVID-19. The assay was immunoSEQ multiplex PCR, and TCRdb's table has in-frame clones only and misses some. The sample lists 250,000 to 300,000 clones, approximately 90% occurring once. The sequenced sample was peripheral blood. These receptor sequences come from a man younger than 30 with active or convalescent COVID-19.

V gene TRBV7-2 combines with J gene TRBJ1-6; TRBD1 matches at 7 bases. Germline loops: CDR1 SGHTA, CDR2 FQGNSA. The length of the CDR3 is 16 residues. V lost 3 bases and J lost 5; bases outside the gene matches: 7. The CDR3, as DNA: TGTGCCAGCAGCTTGGGACAGACCACAAATAATTCACCCCTCCACTTT. It yields the protein CASSLGQTTNNSPLHF.

This clone was counted between two and nine times. This chain connects TRBV3-1 (or the pseudogene TRBV3-2) to TRBJ2-7; no firm D call. This CDR3 has 16 amino acids. Germline V lookup: CDR1 LGHDT, CDR2 YNNKEL (reference sequence). V was clipped by 0 bases and J by 2 bases, with 14 bases between them. CDR3 DNA sequence: TGTGCCAGCAGCCAAGATGTAAATGTTCGCGCCTACGAGCAGTACTTC. Its protein is CASSQDVNVRAYEQYF.

The CDR3 bases are TGTGCCAGCAGTGGACTAGCGGCAAGGCAAGAGACCCAGTACTTC. Translating it yields CASSGLAARQETQYF. The chain uses TRBV28 and TRBJ2-5; 10 bases are a match to TRBD2. The J segment lost 2 bases and the V segment lost 5 bases, leaving 5 bases of the junction unmatched. Looked up from germline, CDR1 is MDHEN and CDR2 is SYDVKM. This CDR3 contains 15 residues.

The V call is TRBV11-3, the J call TRBJ1-1; 8 bases fit TRBD1. This CDR3 region has 18 residues. CDR1 is SGHNT and CDR2 is YENEEA in the germline V gene. Trimming cost V 1 base and J 1 base; bases outside gene matches: 11. CDR3 sequence (DNA): TGTGCCAGCAGCTTAGCCCCCCGACAGGGGAAGGGGAACACTGAAGCTTTCTTT. This encodes CASSLAPRQGKGNTEAFF.

This sequence joins TRBV28 and TRBJ1-1, with D hard to call. V lost 6 bases and J 0 bases, leaving 14 bases between the germline ends. Germline lookup yields CDR1 MDHEN and CDR2 SYDVKM. This CDR3 contains 15 residues. The CDR3 DNA is TGTGCCAGCAGCCTACCCCTGGTCATGAACACTGAAGCTTTCTTT. It specifies CASSLPLVMNTEAFF.

CDR3 in DNA: TGTGCCAGTAGTACCATGACAGGGGTTTCCGACGAGCAGTACTTC. This translates into CASSTMTGVSDEQYF. The gene calls are TRBV19 and TRBJ2-7; 8 nucleotides align to TRBD1. CDR1 is LNHDA, CDR2 SQIVND, per germline (reference sequence). This CDR3 has 15 amino acids. V gave up 4 bases and J gave up 5 bases; unmatched junction bases: 10.

J is TRBJ2-1 and V is TRBV6-2 or TRBV6-3; 8 bases match TRBD2. Trimming took 0 bases from V and 1 from J; bases not matched to a gene: 8. The CDR3 has 18 amino acids. Germline loops: CDR1 MNHEY, CDR2 SVGEGT. The CDR3 spells CASSYSMKAGESYNEQFF. The CDR3 bases are TGTGCCAGCAGTTACTCGATGAAAGCGGGAGAATCCTACAATGAGCAGTTCTTC.

J is TRBJ2-5 and V is TRBV7-2; D might be TRBD2 (5 bases). The V end was cut by 2 bases, the J end by 1 base, with 23 bases between. CDR1 is SGHTA, CDR2 FQGNSA, per germline. This CDR3 region has 19 residues. The CDR3 DNA follows: TGTGCCAGCAGCTTACTGAGGGATCGTCCCCGGAGGCGCCAAGAGACCCAGTACTTC. Amino acid sequence: CASSLLRDRPRRRQETQYF.

CDR3 sequence reads: CASLSPGTGNSPLHF. The CDR3 DNA reads as TGTGCCAGCTTGTCCCCTGGGACAGGAAATTCACCCCTCCACTTT. The V gene is TRBV2, the J gene TRBJ1-6, with 8 bases that match TRBD1. This CDR3 is built from 15 residues. J gave up 7 bases and V 8 bases, and 10 bases lay outside the gene matches. The germline gives CDR1 SNHLY, CDR2 FYNNEI.

The rearrangement links TRBV28 to TRBJ1-3, with TRBD1 as a possible D gene (6 bases). This CDR3 region has 14 residues. Trimming stripped 7 bases from V and 2 bases from J, with 12 bases between. Per the germline V gene, CDR1 is MDHEN and CDR2 is SYDVKM. CDR3 sequence: CASTSTGTGNTIYF. In DNA form, the CDR3 reads TGTGCCAGCACATCAACAGGGACTGGAAACACCATATATTTT.

The genes are TRBV6-2 or TRBV6-3 and TRBJ1-5, with 10 bases matching TRBD1. V trimming: 6 bases; J trimming: 3 bases; junction bases outside the gene matches: 5. CDR1 is MNHEY, CDR2 SVGEGT, per germline. The CDR3 length is 15 residues. The CDR3 DNA follows: TGTGCCAGCAGCGACAGGGGGCCTGACAATCAGCCCCAGCATTTT. It encodes CASSDRGPDNQPQHF.

The chain has TRBV9 and TRBJ2-1; 8 positions match TRBD1. The V and J ends lost 4 bases and 5 bases, in that order; junction bases with no gene match: 11. The CDR3 runs to 16 residues. Germline assignment: CDR1 SGDLS and CDR2 YYNGEE. CDR3 region: CASSQRRTGKNNEQFF. Here the CDR3 DNA reads TGTGCCAGCAGCCAACGGAGGACAGGGAAAAACAATGAGCAGTTCTTC. Looking up the rest from reference TRBV9 and TRBJ2-1 gives the full variable domain: DSGVTQTPKHLITATGQRVTLRCSPRSGDLSVYWYQQSLDQGLQFLIQYYNGEERAKGNILERFSAQQFPDLHSELNLSSLELGDSALYFCASSQRRTGKNNEQFFGPGTRLTVL.

The chain employs TRBV19 and TRBJ1-2; a possible D gene is TRBD1 (5 bases). With 2 bases removed from V and 1 base from J, the gap between germline ends came to 8 bases. Germline lookup yields CDR1 LNHDA and CDR2 SQIVND (reference sequence). The CDR3 runs 14 residues. The CDR3 DNA follows: TGTGCCAGTAGTATAACAGGTCTTAACTATGGCTACACCTTC. Encoded protein: CASSITGLNYGYTF.

This chain links TRBV3-1 (or the pseudogene TRBV3-2) with TRBJ2-3; 12 bases agree with TRBD2. Germline-derived CDR1 and CDR2 are LGHDT and YNNKEL (reference sequence). The length of the CDR3 is 16 residues. V dropped 0 bases and J dropped 5; count of bases not matched to a gene: 3. This chain's CDR3 is CASSQDPSGRGDTQYF. The CDR3 bases are TGTGCCAGCAGCCAAGATCCTAGCGGGAGGGGAGATACGCAGTATTTT.

Only one count was recorded for this clone. The gene calls are TRBV18 and TRBJ1-6; D is perhaps TRBD1 (5 bases). Germline V gene sequence: CDR1 KGHSH, CDR2 LQKENI. This CDR3 contains 14 residues. The V end was cut by 3 bases, the J end by 7 bases, with 10 bases between. In DNA form, the CDR3 reads TGTGCCAGCTCACCTCGACAGATAAATTCACCCCTCCACTTT. It is translated as CASSPRQINSPLHF.

The chain combines TRBV27 with TRBJ1-1; the D gene is possibly TRBD1 (6 bases). Germline values: CDR1 MNHEY, CDR2 SMNVEV (reference sequence). V lost 3 bases and J lost 9, with 14 bases in between. CDR3 length: 13 amino acids. This chain's CDR3 is CASSFEVRGKAFF. CDR3 bases: TGTGCCAGCAGTTTTGAGGTTAGGGGGAAAGCTTTCTTT.

The chain combines TRBV10-1 with TRBJ2-7; D possibly corresponds to TRBD1 (6 bases). The CDR3 is made up of 14 amino acids. Trimming removed 11 bases at V and 0 bases at J, with 17 bases between. CDR1 WNHNN and CDR2 SYGVQD come from the germline V gene (reference sequence). CDR3 loop: CARCVRGSSYEQYF. The CDR3 DNA follows: TGCGCCCGCTGTGTTAGGGGGAGCTCCTACGAGCAGTACTTC.